The 32 T cell receptor beta chains below all came from one sample that was sequenced in a study of blood T cell repertoires in COVID-19. The protocol was immunoSEQ multiplex PCR, while the TCRdb copy is restricted to in-frame clones and leaves out a portion. The sample consists of about 230,000 clones, roughly 85% of them appearing once. The sample taken for sequencing was peripheral blood. These receptor sequences come from a man in his forties or fifties with COVID-19, enrolled during active disease.

The chain is built from TRBV6-1 and TRBJ1-6; the D gene is possibly TRBD1 (6 bases). V lost 1 base to trimming and J lost 5 bases, with 9 bases between them. Germline V gives CDR1 MNHNS, CDR2 SASEGT. CDR3 length: 15 residues. CDR3 region: CASSEGTVNNSPLHF. CDR3 in DNA: TGTGCCAGCAGTGAAGGGACAGTCAATAATTCACCCCTCCACTTT.

The table lists this clone with many counts. The chain is built from TRBV30 and TRBJ2-5; 7 nucleotides match TRBD1. The CDR3 has 15 residues. Germline CDR1 and CDR2: GTSNPN and SVGIG (reference sequence). Trimming took 4 bases from V and 1 from J; bases not matched to a gene: 9. The CDR3 is CAWKRQGNPQETQYF. The CDR3 region has the DNA TGTGCCTGGAAAAGACAGGGCAACCCCCAAGAGACCCAGTACTTC.

The rearrangement joins TRBV3-1 (or the pseudogene TRBV3-2) to TRBJ1-2; 7 bases map to TRBD1. This CDR3 has 15 amino acids. J gave up 3 bases and V 4 bases, and 8 bases lay outside the gene matches. Germline V gene sequence: CDR1 LGHDT, CDR2 YNNKEL (reference sequence). CDR3 DNA sequence: TGTGCCAGCAGCCCTACGAGGGACAGCTACTATGGCTACACCTTC. It yields the protein CASSPTRDSYYGYTF.

V gene TRBV11-2 combines with J gene TRBJ2-7, with D uncertain. The CDR3 spans 14 residues. Per germline, CDR1 SGHAT and CDR2 FQNNGV. The V end lost 5 bases, the J end lost 5 bases, and 16 bases lay between the germline ends. The CDR3 DNA reads TGTGCCAGCAGCCTACCCGCGCGCGAGGACGAGCAGTACTTC. Translating gives CASSLPAREDEQYF.

The chain is built from TRBV30 and TRBJ2-1; 11 nucleotides line up with TRBD2. The CDR3 runs 15 residues. The junction had 11 bases not matched to a gene; V was cut back by 5 bases and J by 8 bases. Per the germline V gene, CDR1 is GTSNPN and CDR2 is SVGIG (reference sequence). DNA of the CDR3: TGTGCCTGGTCCCGTGGGCTAGCGGGGGGTGATGAGCAGTTCTTC. It is translated as CAWSRGLAGGDEQFF.

The chain is built from TRBV24-1 and TRBJ1-5; 7 nucleotides align to TRBD1. CDR1 is KGHDR, CDR2 SFDVKD, per germline. This CDR3 spans 13 amino acids. The junction had 5 bases not matched to a gene; V was cut back by 5 bases and J by 8 bases. In nucleotides, the CDR3 is TGTGCCACCAGTGGCGACAGGGTGAAGCCCCAGCATTTT. Translating gives CATSGDRVKPQHF.

CDR3 sequence reads: CASSLAGSRNEKLFF. In DNA, the CDR3 is TGTGCCAGCAGCTTGGCCGGGTCACGAAATGAAAAACTGTTTTTT. The chain has TRBV7-2 and TRBJ1-4, with no clear D. V was trimmed by 3 bases and J by 5 bases, leaving 13 bases between them. Per the germline V gene, CDR1 is SGHTA and CDR2 is FQGNSA. CDR3 size: 15 residues.

Turning to this clone: One end of the junction varies from germline; a read error may be responsible. This chain uses TRBV6-5 with TRBJ2-1; 8 nucleotides align to TRBD2. Germline values: CDR1 MNHEY, CDR2 SVGAGI. The CDR3 contains 15 residues. The CDR3, as DNA: TGTGCCAGCAGCCCGACCGGGGGGGCCTATAATGAGCAGTTCTTC. It encodes CASSPTGGAYNEQFF.

The genes are TRBV24-1 and TRBJ1-2, with 7 positions matching TRBD1. The CDR3 sequence is 14 residues long. Losses at the gene ends were 4 bases for V and 8 bases for J; bases not matched to a gene: 9. Per the germline V gene, CDR1 is KGHDR and CDR2 is SFDVKD. The CDR3 loop is CATSERTGVGGYTF. DNA of the CDR3: TGTGCCACCAGTGAGCGGACAGGAGTAGGGGGCTACACCTTC.

The J gene is TRBJ1-2, the V gene TRBV6-5; D call uncertain. Germline lookup yields CDR1 MNHEY and CDR2 SVGAGI. Deletions cut 7 bases from V and 2 bases from J, with 17 bases between. This CDR3 spans 15 amino acids. The CDR3 bases are TGTGCCAGCACCAACGACGGGGTTTCCAACTATGGCTACACCTTC. It translates to CASTNDGVSNYGYTF.

This sequence joins TRBV18 and TRBJ2-5, with 8 bases matching TRBD1. V was pared by 3 bases and J by 7 bases, with 10 bases of the junction left unmatched. This CDR3 region has 15 residues. Germline assignment: CDR1 KGHSH and CDR2 LQKENI. CDR3 nucleotide sequence: TGTGCCAGCTCACCGCAGGGGGCCGGCCAGGTGACCCAGTACTTC. Its translation: CASSPQGAGQVTQYF.

The chain uses TRBV6-1 and TRBJ2-2; D not resolved. V was trimmed by 3 bases and J by 8 bases, leaving 7 bases between them. Looked up from germline, CDR1 is MNHNS and CDR2 is SASEGT. The CDR3 totals 12 residues. DNA for the CDR3: TGTGCCAGCAGTGAGAGGTGGGGGGAGCTGTTTTTT. It is translated as CASSERWGELFF.

The table lists this clone with many counts. The chain has TRBV7-9 and TRBJ1-6; the match to TRBD1 covers 8 bases. Trimming at V came to 4 bases and at J to 2 bases, leaving 10 bases not matched to a gene. Germline loops: CDR1 SEHNR, CDR2 FQNEAQ (reference sequence). The CDR3 has 18 amino acids. CDR3 nucleotide sequence: TGTGCCAGCAGCTCAAGAGGACAGGGAGGAACCTATAATTCACCCCTCCACTTT. Translated: CASSSRGQGGTYNSPLHF.

This clone was observed once. The V gene is TRBV9, the J gene TRBJ2-3; 11 bases match TRBD2. The germline V gene has CDR1 SGDLS and CDR2 YYNGEE. The CDR3 covers 15 residues. The trim removed 4 bases at V and 2 bases at J, leaving 3 bases unmatched. The CDR3 DNA reads TGTGCCAGCAGCCTACTAGCGGGGGACACAGATACGCAGTATTTT. It codes for CASSLLAGDTDTQYF.

V is TRBV5-4 and J is TRBJ2-7; 11 bases are a match to TRBD2. The CDR3 contains 16 residues. The trim removed 4 bases at V and 2 bases at J, leaving 8 bases unmatched. The germline V gene has CDR1 SGHNT and CDR2 YYREEE (reference sequence). The CDR3 loop is CASSPQGLAATYEQYF. CDR3 nucleotide sequence: TGTGCCAGCAGCCCTCAGGGACTAGCGGCCACCTACGAGCAGTACTTC.

The CDR3 spells CSATRGRDYGYTF. The CDR3 DNA is TGCAGCGCCACCAGGGGTCGGGACTATGGCTACACCTTC. The chain combines TRBV29-1 with TRBJ1-2; TRBD1 is a possible D gene (6 bases). The CDR3 is 13 residues long. The germline CDR1 and CDR2 sequences are SQVTM and ANQGSEA. V shed 7 bases and J shed 3 bases, with 15 bases lying between them.

The V and J genes are TRBV5-4 and TRBJ2-2; D perhaps matches TRBD1 (6 bases). Trimming cost V 0 bases and J 2 bases, with 11 bases left between them. Per germline, CDR1 SGHNT and CDR2 YYREEE (reference sequence). This CDR3 has 16 residues. CDR3 sequence reads: CASSLAGQINTGELFF. The CDR3 DNA sequence: TGTGCCAGCAGCTTGGCTGGACAGATAAACACCGGGGAGCTGTTTTTT.

This clone has more than one count but fewer than ten. The chain employs TRBV6-1 and TRBJ1-1; 7 nucleotides match TRBD1. The V segment lost 2 bases and the J segment 6 bases; nucleotides outside the gene matches: 9. The CDR3 consists of 15 residues. CDR1 and CDR2 (germline): MNHNS, SASEGT. The CDR3 sequence: CASSELQGSLAEAFF. Written as DNA, the CDR3 is TGTGCCAGCAGTGAACTACAGGGGTCTCTAGCTGAAGCTTTCTTT.

In DNA form, the CDR3 reads TGTGCCAGCAGCCCAACCCGGAGCAACTATGGCTACACCTTC. Protein: CASSPTRSNYGYTF. J is TRBJ1-2 and V is TRBV7-2, with no clear D. The CDR3 is made up of 14 amino acids. Trimming took off 5 bases at V and 2 bases at J, with 12 bases between the two ends. Germline CDR1 reads SGHTA; CDR2 reads FQGNSA.

The V and J genes are TRBV28 and TRBJ1-6, with 12 bases lining up with TRBD1. Germline values: CDR1 MDHEN, CDR2 SYDVKM. J gave up 8 bases and V 5 bases, and 7 bases lay outside the gene matches. The CDR3 is made up of 16 amino acids. The CDR3 spells CASSPGTGGWDSPLHF. The CDR3 DNA reads TGTGCCAGCAGTCCCGGGACAGGGGGCTGGGATTCACCCCTCCACTTT.

This clone was observed a single time. This CDR3 is CATDLGQGTYEQYF. CDR3 bases: TGTGCCACCGACCTGGGACAGGGTACCTACGAGCAGTACTTC. The chain carries TRBV27 and TRBJ2-7; 9 nucleotides align to TRBD1. Germline trimming cut 10 bases from V and 2 bases from J; bases unmatched to any gene: 9. The CDR3 contains 14 residues. Germline CDR1 is MNHEY and CDR2 is SMNVEV (reference sequence).

The chain recombines TRBV28 with TRBJ2-7; 8 nucleotides line up with TRBD1. The CDR3 contains 14 residues. J gave up 0 bases and V 5 bases, and 3 bases lay outside the gene matches. Germline assignment: CDR1 MDHEN and CDR2 SYDVKM. CDR3 sequence: CASSGDRISYEQYF. Written as DNA, the CDR3 is TGTGCCAGCAGTGGGGACAGGATCTCCTACGAGCAGTACTTC.

The chain employs TRBV6-1 and TRBJ2-7; TRBD1 aligns across 9 bases. CDR1 is MNHNS, CDR2 SASEGT, per germline. V gave up 6 bases and J gave up 2 bases; unmatched junction bases: 8. There are 15 residues in the CDR3. CDR3: CASRPGTGITYEQYF. DNA of the CDR3: TGTGCCAGCAGACCCGGGACAGGGATTACCTACGAGCAGTACTTC.

DNA of the CDR3: TGCGCCAGCAGCTTGATACAGGGGATGTTGTCCACTGAAGCTTTCTTT. Translated, it gives CASSLIQGMLSTEAFF. This rearrangement joins TRBV5-1 to TRBJ1-1; 7 bases are shared with TRBD1. Germline CDR1 is SGHRS and CDR2 is YFSETQ. The CDR3 totals 16 residues. Trimming at V came to 1 base and at J to 4 bases, leaving 10 bases not matched to a gene. The variable domain in full, with the rest retrieved from reference TRBV5-1 and TRBJ1-1, is KAGVTQTPRYLIKTRGQQVTLSCSPISGHRSVSWYQQTPGQGLQFLFEYFSETQRNKGNFPGRFSGRQFSNSRSEMNVSTLELGDSALYLCASSLIQGMLSTEAFFGQGTRLTVV.

This clone came up a few times. The V call is TRBV19, the J call TRBJ1-6; perhaps TRBD1 as D (6 bases). The CDR3 totals 18 residues. Trimming pared 1 base from V and 10 bases from J, leaving 23 bases between. From germline, CDR1 is LNHDA and CDR2 SQIVND (reference sequence). The CDR3 DNA follows: TGTGCCAGTAGTATAGCCGGGACACCCCTAACGGTTGAGTCACCCCTCCACTTT. This translates into CASSIAGTPLTVESPLHF. The full variable domain, in which reference TRBV19 and TRBJ1-6 provide the parts outside the CDR3, is DGGITQSPKYLFRKEGQNVTLSCEQNLNHDAMYWYRQDPGQGLRLIYYSQIVNDFQKGDIAEGYSVSREKKESFPLTVTSAQKNPTAFYLCASSIAGTPLTVESPLHFGNGTRLTVT.

The J gene is TRBJ2-7, the V gene TRBV7-8; 7 positions agree with TRBD1. CDR1 SGHVS and CDR2 FQNEAQ come from the germline V gene. Losses at the gene ends were 5 bases for V and 4 bases for J; bases not matched to a gene: 5. The CDR3 extends over 13 amino acids. CDR3: CASSPDRDYEQYF. CDR3 DNA sequence: TGTGCCAGCAGCCCTGACAGGGATTACGAGCAGTACTTC.

V and J are TRBV28 and TRBJ1-2, with no clear D. Looked up from germline, CDR1 is MDHEN and CDR2 is SYDVKM. Trimming took off 8 bases at V and 8 bases at J, with 12 bases between the two ends. The CDR3 is made up of 11 amino acids. Here the CDR3 DNA reads TGTGCCAGCCTAGCGGTAGAGGGCTACACCTTC. It encodes CASLAVEGYTF.

This clone was counted a few times. V is TRBV18 and J is TRBJ1-1, with TRBD1 identical over 7 bases. The CDR3 sequence is 16 residues long. The V gene end was trimmed by 4 bases and the J gene end by 0 bases; junction bases not matched to a gene: 8. CDR1 and CDR2 from the germline V gene are KGHSH and LQKENI. CDR3 nucleotide sequence: TGTGCCAGCTCACGCGGACAGGCGGGTTTGAACACTGAAGCTTTCTTT. It specifies CASSRGQAGLNTEAFF.

The genes are TRBV6-1 and TRBJ2-1, with TRBD2 identical over 12 bases. The CDR3 runs to 15 residues. Trimming cost V 2 bases and J 7 bases; bases outside gene matches: 3. Germline-derived CDR1 and CDR2 are MNHNS and SASEGT. The CDR3 bases are TGTGCCAGCAGTGAAACTAGCGGGGGGCTTAATGAGCAGTTCTTC. Translated, it gives CASSETSGGLNEQFF.

The rearrangement joins TRBV7-3 to TRBJ2-2; D may be TRBD2 (5 bases). Germline V gene sequence: CDR1 SGHTA, CDR2 FQGTGA. Trimming pared 1 base from V and 5 bases from J, leaving 11 bases between. The CDR3 is 15 amino acids. CDR3 residues: CASSLSLAGTGELFF. CDR3 in DNA: TGTGCCAGCAGCTTAAGTCTAGCCGGAACCGGGGAGCTGTTTTTT.

The CDR3 bases are TGTGCCAGCAGCTTAGACGGGTCGAGAACCTTCTACGAGCAGTACTTC. Translation gives CASSLDGSRTFYEQYF. The V call is TRBV7-2, the J call TRBJ2-7; D remains unclear. V lost 1 base to trimming and J lost 3 bases, with 16 bases between them. The germline V gene has CDR1 SGHTA and CDR2 FQGNSA. The length of the CDR3 is 16 residues.

This clone was detected once. The chain is built from TRBV4-1 and TRBJ1-2; 7 nucleotides match TRBD1. V lost 2 bases and J lost 6; bases outside the gene matches: 9. This CDR3 has 15 residues. CDR1 and CDR2 (germline): MGHRA, YSYEKL. The CDR3 protein is CASSQLPQGYDGYTF. CDR3 nucleotide sequence: TGCGCCAGCAGCCAATTGCCACAGGGGTACGATGGCTACACCTTC.